A single sample gave rise to the 21 T cell receptor beta chains below, sequenced in a study of CD8+ T cells in alopecia areata. Reverse transcribed after extraction, RNA yielded cDNA as the sequencing template. TCRdb's copy holds only in-frame clones and misses some; the assay was immunoSEQ multiplex PCR. In the table there are more than 110,000 clones, about 60% of which are singletons. The sequences come from CD4+ T cells sorted from blood, collected at week 0. The receptors originated from a human donor with alopecia areata.

This clone came up a few times. The chain recombines TRBV7-9 with TRBJ1-2; 7 bases line up with TRBD1. Per germline, CDR1 SEHNR and CDR2 FQNEAQ (reference sequence). The CDR3 is 16 amino acids. J lost 4 bases, V lost 7 bases, and 15 bases had no gene match. The CDR3: CASIPSGPQGSYGYTF. DNA of the CDR3: TGTGCCAGCATCCCATCTGGCCCACAGGGGTCCTATGGCTACACCTTC.

Here the CDR3 reads CSVVGYSYGYTF. The CDR3 region has the DNA TGCAGCGTTGTTGGGTACTCCTATGGCTACACCTTC. The chain combines TRBV29-1 with TRBJ1-2; no clear D gene. Per the germline V gene, CDR1 is SQVTM and CDR2 is ANQGSEA. V shed 4 bases and J shed 4 bases, with 10 bases lying between them. The CDR3 runs to 12 residues.

This clone was seen a few times. The V gene is TRBV27, the J gene TRBJ2-2, with a tentative D call TRBD1 (6 bases). CDR3 length: 16 residues. Trimming removed 2 bases from V and 3 bases from J, with 13 bases in between. Looked up from germline, CDR1 is MNHEY and CDR2 is SMNVEV (reference sequence). The CDR3 loop reads CASSLTPRGDTGELFF. The CDR3 nucleotides read TGTGCCAGCAGTTTAACGCCCAGGGGTGACACCGGGGAGCTGTTTTTT.

The chain uses TRBV7-2 and TRBJ2-5; possibly TRBD2 for D (6 bases). CDR3 length equals 15 residues. Germline V gives CDR1 SGHTA, CDR2 FQGNSA. The ends were cut back, 5 bases at V and 2 bases at J, with 15 bases in the middle. CDR3 bases: TGTGCCAGCAGCCCCCAGCGTGGGAGGCAAGAGACCCAGTACTTC. Translating gives CASSPQRGRQETQYF.

This sequence joins TRBV5-1 and TRBJ2-1, with D possibly TRBD2 on 6 matching bases. CDR1 is SGHRS, CDR2 YFSETQ, per germline. The CDR3 has 16 amino acids. V dropped 0 bases and J dropped 0 bases, with 10 bases sitting between them. CDR3 in amino acids: CASSLGGDPSYNEQFF. In nucleotides, the CDR3 is TGCGCCAGCAGCTTGGGGGGGGACCCCTCCTACAATGAGCAGTTCTTC.

The gene calls are TRBV10-3 and TRBJ2-3; no definite D call. V dropped 3 bases and J dropped 1 base, with 5 bases sitting between them. The germline gives CDR1 ENHRY, CDR2 SYGVKD. The CDR3 runs to 13 residues. The CDR3 spells CAISDPGTDTQYF. CDR3 DNA: TGTGCCATCAGTGATCCCGGCACAGATACGCAGTATTTT.

This rearrangement joins TRBV19 to TRBJ2-4; 8 bases are a match to TRBD1. The CDR3 is made up of 15 amino acids. The V and J ends lost 5 bases and 1 base, in that order; junction bases with no gene match: 4. Germline values: CDR1 LNHDA, CDR2 SQIVND (reference sequence). The CDR3 sequence is CASSFRQGAKNIQYF. The CDR3 nucleotides read TGTGCCAGTAGTTTCAGACAGGGGGCCAAAAACATTCAGTACTTC. Full variable domain (remainder filled in from reference TRBV19 and TRBJ2-4): DGGITQSPKYLFRKEGQNVTLSCEQNLNHDAMYWYRQDPGQGLRLIYYSQIVNDFQKGDIAEGYSVSREKKESFPLTVTSAQKNPTAFYLCASSFRQGAKNIQYFGAGTRLSVL.

The chain joins TRBV2 to TRBJ2-1, with TRBD2 matching over 7 bases. V shed 7 bases and J 6 bases; nucleotides not matched to a gene: 6. Germline loops: CDR1 SNHLY, CDR2 FYNNEI. The CDR3 consists of 13 residues. The DNA for the CDR3 is TGTGCCAGCACCGGGAGGCCGGGCAATGAGCAGTTCTTC. Amino acid sequence: CASTGRPGNEQFF.

The rearrangement joins TRBV14 to TRBJ2-5; tentatively, D is TRBD1 or TRBD2 (6 bases each). CDR1 and CDR2 from the germline V gene are SGHDN and FVKESK. This CDR3 comprises 15 residues. The V gene lost 4 bases and the J gene lost 2 bases, with 14 bases spanning the gap. CDR3 DNA: TGTGCCAGCAGCCTAATGGGGGGCCGGCAAGAGACCCAGTACTTC. Translating gives CASSLMGGRQETQYF.

V and J are TRBV4-3 and TRBJ2-7; D remains unclear. The CDR3 is 15 residues long. The V end was cut by 0 bases, the J end by 5 bases, with 14 bases between. The V gene's germline CDR1 is LGHNA and CDR2 YSLEER. The CDR3 sequence is CASSQEGRHNDEQYF. For the CDR3, the DNA is TGCGCCAGCAGCCAAGAAGGTCGGCATAATGACGAGCAGTACTTC.

This chain uses TRBV5-1 with TRBJ2-5; D ambiguous. Trimming removed 0 bases from V and 4 bases from J, with 4 bases in between. The CDR3 is 12 amino acids. Germline V gene lookup returns CDR1 SGHRS and CDR2 YFSETQ. The CDR3: CASSLAIETQYF. Written as DNA, the CDR3 is TGCGCCAGCAGCTTGGCCATAGAGACCCAGTACTTC.

This clone was counted once. V is TRBV2 and J is TRBJ2-4; tentative D call: TRBD1 (6 bases). Germline assignment: CDR1 SNHLY and CDR2 FYNNEI. The CDR3 has 14 residues. The ends were cut back, 6 bases at V and 7 bases at J, with 16 bases in the middle. The CDR3 sequence is CASRAGEGVNIQYF. DNA for the CDR3: TGTGCCAGCAGGGCAGGGGAAGGGGTGAACATTCAGTACTTC.

This chain connects TRBV7-9 to TRBJ2-2, with D unresolved. This CDR3 contains 12 residues. Trimming removed 3 bases from V and 7 bases from J, with 6 bases in between. Germline V gene lookup returns CDR1 SEHNR and CDR2 FQNEAQ (reference sequence). The CDR3 is CASSFFIGELFF. The CDR3 DNA reads as TGTGCCAGCAGCTTCTTCATCGGGGAGCTGTTTTTT.

J is TRBJ1-2 and V is TRBV4-2; D unclear. Trimming removed 0 bases from V and 0 bases from J, with 11 bases in between. This CDR3 comprises 16 residues. Germline CDR1 is LGHNA and CDR2 is YNFKEQ. In nucleotides, the CDR3 is TGTGCCAGCAGCCAAGAATTCGGGGAAGCTAACTATGGCTACACCTTC. Translating gives CASSQEFGEANYGYTF.

This clone was recorded once. The rearrangement uses TRBV4-3 and TRBJ2-3, with TRBD1 matching 11 bases. The CDR3 has 16 residues. The germline V gene has CDR1 LGHNA and CDR2 YSLEER. Trimming removed 4 bases from V and 5 bases from J; junction bases left unmatched: 8. The CDR3 region has the DNA TGCGCCAGCAGCCTCATGGACAGGGGGCAGGGAGATACGCAGTATTTT. Protein sequence: CASSLMDRGQGDTQYF.

This clone appeared a few times. The gene calls are TRBV4-1 and TRBJ1-2; D ambiguous. The CDR3 has 15 amino acids. Trimming shortened V by 4 bases and J by 6 bases, and 18 bases separated the two germline ends. Germline CDR1 is MGHRA and CDR2 is YSYEKL. The DNA for the CDR3 is TGCGCCAGCAGCCGCGTAAGGACGGACCAACATGGCTACACCTTC. Translated, it gives CASSRVRTDQHGYTF.

The chain links TRBV30 to TRBJ1-1, with D possibly matching TRBD1 (5 bases). The CDR3 has 18 amino acids. Germline assignment: CDR1 GTSNPN and CDR2 SVGIG (reference sequence). Deletions cut 0 bases from V and 0 bases from J, with 20 bases between. CDR3: CAWSVRGLPGPLNTEAFF. The CDR3 nucleotides are TGTGCCTGGAGTGTAAGGGGTCTACCGGGACCGCTGAACACTGAAGCTTTCTTT.

V and J are TRBV7-2 and TRBJ1-2; the match to TRBD1 covers 7 bases. V was clipped by 1 base and J by 9 bases; unmatched bases: 8. CDR3 length: 14 amino acids. Germline V gives CDR1 SGHTA, CDR2 FQGNSA. Here the CDR3 reads CASSLDRTGRSYTF. The CDR3 nucleotides read TGTGCCAGCAGCTTAGACCGGACAGGCCGGAGCTACACCTTC.

V gene TRBV7-9 combines with J gene TRBJ1-5; D is perhaps TRBD1 (6 bases). The CDR3 sequence is 14 residues long. Trimming cost V 5 bases and J 0 bases, with 8 bases left between them. Germline V lookup: CDR1 SEHNR, CDR2 FQNEAQ (reference sequence). CDR3 DNA sequence: TGTGCCAGCAGCCGGGACATTAGCAATCAGCCCCAGCATTTT. This sequence encodes CASSRDISNQPQHF. Full variable domain (outside the CDR3, taken from reference TRBV7-9 and TRBJ1-5): DTGVSQNPRHKITKRGQNVTFRCDPISEHNRLYWYRQTLGQGPEFLTYFQNEAQLEKSRLLSDRFSAERPKGSFSTLEIQRTEQGDSAMYLCASSRDISNQPQHFGDGTRLSIL.

The CDR3 DNA follows: TGTGCCTGGAGTTTAGGGGGGCCCTCCAATCAGCCCCAGCATTTT. This encodes CAWSLGGPSNQPQHF. The V gene is TRBV30, the J gene TRBJ1-5; a possible D gene is TRBD1 (6 bases). V was clipped by 2 bases and J by 3 bases, with 14 bases between them. The CDR3 loop spans 15 amino acids. Germline CDR1 and CDR2: GTSNPN and SVGIG (reference sequence).

The J gene is TRBJ2-2, the V gene TRBV2; D may be TRBD1 (6 bases). This CDR3 is built from 14 residues. Germline CDR1 and CDR2: SNHLY and FYNNEI. V was pared by 2 bases and J by 3 bases, with 7 bases between. The CDR3 region has the DNA TGTGCCAGCAGTGAACAGGGGTACACCGGGGAGCTGTTTTTT. It is translated as CASSEQGYTGELFF.